A selection of T cell receptor beta chains follows, all from one sample in a study of CD8+CD57+ T cells in acquired aplastic anemia. TCRdb passed the reads through MiXCR, listing each CDR3 protein once. The data contain about 58,000 distinct CDR3 sequences, 55% to 70% of them seen just once; the ten biggest clones take up roughly 15%. Source material: sorted CD4+, CD8+, or CD8+CD57+ T cells (not recorded which) from PBMCs. The receptors here all came from a human donor with aplastic anemia. The CDR3 runs from the conserved cysteine through the conserved F or W. Each record gives: clone size, J gene, D gene, V gene, CDR3 protein, CDR3 DNA. A D gene is named only where the DNA matches it firmly. Not all rows give a size; the values are once, few, many and, for expanded clones, a class.

abundance: many
j_gene: TRBJ1-5
d_gene: -
v_gene: TRBV19
CDR3aa: CASSTEGDHLPQHF
CDR3nt: TGTGCCAGTAGTACCGAAGGGGACCATCTACCCCAGCATTTT

abundance: few
j_gene: TRBJ2-3
d_gene: TRBD1
v_gene: TRBV4-3
CDR3aa: CASSQGQGGDTQYF
CDR3nt: TGCGCCAGCAGCCAAGGACAGGGCGGAGATACGCAGTATTTT

abundance: many
j_gene: TRBJ1-1
d_gene: TRBD1
v_gene: TRBV15
CDR3aa: CATSRGQGGEAFF
CDR3nt: TGTGCCACCAGCAGAGGACAGGGAGGGGAAGCTTTCTTT

abundance: -
j_gene: TRBJ2-7
d_gene: -
v_gene: TRBV20-1
CDR3aa: CSASSPGPDYEQYF
CDR3nt: TGCAGTGCCAGCAGCCCCGGTCCCGACTACGAGCAGTACTTC

abundance: -
j_gene: TRBJ1-6
d_gene: -
v_gene: TRBV7-6
CDR3aa: CASSLAPQAPLHF
CDR3nt: TGTGCCAGCAGCTTAGCTCCACAGGCTCCCCTCCACTTT

abundance: -
j_gene: TRBJ1-6
d_gene: -
v_gene: TRBV19
CDR3aa: CASSTETGYNSPLHF
CDR3nt: TGTGCCAGTAGTACCGAGACAGGCTATAATTCACCCCTCCACTTT

abundance: many
j_gene: TRBJ2-6
d_gene: -
v_gene: TRBV7-8
CDR3aa: CASSLRTVSGANVLTF
CDR3nt: TGTGCCAGCAGCCTGCGGACGGTCTCTGGGGCCAACGTCCTGACTTTC

abundance: -
j_gene: TRBJ2-1
d_gene: -
v_gene: TRBV10-2
CDR3aa: CASGDLAEQFF
CDR3nt: TGCGCCAGCGGCGATCTTGCTGAGCAGTTCTTC

abundance: -
j_gene: TRBJ1-5
d_gene: -
v_gene: TRBV2
CDR3aa: CASSTSGPGPQHF
CDR3nt: TGTGCCAGCAGTACATCAGGTCCAGGACCCCAGCATTTT

abundance: many
j_gene: TRBJ2-1
d_gene: -
v_gene: TRBV15
CDR3aa: CATSSPDRGNDYNEQFF
CDR3nt: TGTGCCACCAGCAGCCCGGACAGAGGGAATGACTACAATGAGCAGTTCTTC

abundance: -
j_gene: TRBJ2-7
d_gene: TRBD2
v_gene: TRBV5-4
CDR3aa: CASSLTSGSSYEQYF
CDR3nt: TGTGCCAGCAGCTTGACTAGCGGGAGCTCCTACGAGCAGTACTTC

abundance: -
j_gene: TRBJ1-2
d_gene: -
v_gene: TRBV25-1
CDR3aa: CASSDPSGATDYGYTF
CDR3nt: TGTGCCAGCAGTGATCCCAGTGGGGCGACGGACTATGGCTACACCTTC

abundance: -
j_gene: TRBJ1-2
d_gene: TRBD1
v_gene: TRBV29-1
CDR3aa: CSVQQGVYYGYTF
CDR3nt: TGCAGCGTTCAACAGGGGGTGTACTATGGCTACACCTTC

abundance: many
j_gene: TRBJ1-2
d_gene: TRBD1
v_gene: TRBV6-6
CDR3aa: CASSYVPGTADGYTF
CDR3nt: TGTGCCAGCAGTTACGTCCCTGGGACAGCGGACGGCTACACCTTC

abundance: -
j_gene: TRBJ1-6
d_gene: TRBD1
v_gene: TRBV5-6
CDR3aa: CASSPIRTGGDSPLHF
CDR3nt: TGTGCCAGCAGCCCGATCCGGACAGGGGGAGATTCACCCCTCCACTTT

abundance: many
j_gene: TRBJ2-1
d_gene: TRBD2
v_gene: TRBV7-3
CDR3aa: CASSTGGGNNEQFF
CDR3nt: TGTGCCAGCTCCACCGGCGGGGGGAACAATGAGCAGTTCTTC

abundance: many
j_gene: TRBJ2-1
d_gene: -
v_gene: TRBV7-2
CDR3aa: CASSAPGFYNEQFF
CDR3nt: TGTGCCAGCAGCGCACCGGGGTTCTACAATGAGCAGTTCTTC

abundance: few
j_gene: TRBJ2-7
d_gene: -
v_gene: TRBV7-9
CDR3aa: CASSSPRTGSYEQYF
CDR3nt: TGTGCCAGCAGCTCCCCCCGGACGGGATCCTACGAGCAGTACTTC

abundance: many
j_gene: TRBJ2-7
d_gene: -
v_gene: TRBV4-1
CDR3aa: CASSPIRGYEQYF
CDR3nt: TGCGCCAGCAGCCCGATAAGGGGATACGAGCAGTACTTC

abundance: -
j_gene: TRBJ2-5
d_gene: -
v_gene: TRBV29-1
CDR3aa: CSVEEAGRQETQYF
CDR3nt: TGCAGCGTTGAAGAGGCAGGGCGCCAAGAGACCCAGTACTTC

abundance: -
j_gene: TRBJ1-2
d_gene: -
v_gene: TRBV28
CDR3aa: CASSLFGSYGYTF
CDR3nt: TGTGCCAGCAGTTTATTTGGTAGCTATGGCTACACCTTC

abundance: -
j_gene: TRBJ1-5
d_gene: -
v_gene: TRBV2
CDR3aa: CASSTRGASNQPQHF
CDR3nt: TGTGCCAGCAGTACGCGGGGGGCGAGCAATCAGCCCCAGCATTTT

abundance: many
j_gene: TRBJ1-5
d_gene: TRBD1
v_gene: TRBV7-8
CDR3aa: CASSLNTGDSNQPQHF
CDR3nt: TGTGCCAGCAGCTTAAACACAGGGGATAGCAATCAGCCCCAGCATTTT

abundance: many
j_gene: TRBJ1-6
d_gene: -
v_gene: TRBV11-1
CDR3aa: CASSSDSAIMLNSPLHF
CDR3nt: TGTGCCAGCAGCTCTGACAGCGCCATAATGCTTAATTCACCCCTCCACTTT

abundance: -
j_gene: TRBJ2-7
d_gene: TRBD2
v_gene: TRBV7-4
CDR3aa: CASSSSGGQAYEQYF
CDR3nt: TGTGCCAGCAGCTCGAGCGGGGGGCAAGCCTACGAGCAGTACTTC

abundance: -
j_gene: TRBJ2-7
d_gene: TRBD2
v_gene: TRBV25-1
CDR3aa: CASSPTSASYERYF
CDR3nt: TGTGCCAGCAGTCCAACTAGCGCCTCCTACGAGCGGTACTTC

abundance: -
j_gene: TRBJ2-7
d_gene: -
v_gene: TRBV2
CDR3aa: CARGTSYGQYF
CDR3nt: TGTGCCCGTGGGACAAGCTACGGGCAGTACTTC

abundance: -
j_gene: TRBJ1-1
d_gene: -
v_gene: TRBV25-1
CDR3aa: CASRGGDIRKMNTEAFF
CDR3nt: TGTGCCAGCAGGGGAGGAGACATAAGAAAAATGAACACTGAAGCTTTCTTT

abundance: few
j_gene: TRBJ1-1
d_gene: TRBD1
v_gene: TRBV2
CDR3aa: CASGAGTGGSTEAFF
CDR3nt: TGTGCCAGCGGCGCGGGGACAGGGGGCAGTACTGAAGCTTTCTTT

abundance: many
j_gene: TRBJ1-1
d_gene: TRBD1
v_gene: TRBV19
CDR3aa: CASTPATGGEGMNTEAFF
CDR3nt: TGTGCCAGTACCCCTGCGACAGGGGGCGAGGGAATGAACACTGAAGCTTTCTTT

abundance: -
j_gene: TRBJ2-1
d_gene: -
v_gene: TRBV11-2
CDR3aa: CASTFNAGHSEQFF
CDR3nt: TGTGCCAGCACCTTCAACGCGGGCCACAGTGAGCAGTTCTTC

abundance: -
j_gene: TRBJ2-7
d_gene: TRBD1
v_gene: TRBV29-1
CDR3aa: CSVEQGARYEQYF
CDR3nt: TGCAGCGTCGAACAGGGGGCTCGCTACGAGCAGTACTTC

abundance: -
j_gene: TRBJ1-1
d_gene: -
v_gene: TRBV15
CDR3aa: CATSITGTEAFF
CDR3nt: TGTGCCACCAGCATTACAGGGACTGAAGCTTTCTTT

abundance: -
j_gene: TRBJ2-1
d_gene: TRBD2
v_gene: TRBV9
CDR3aa: CASSPGTSGGLSEQFF
CDR3nt: TGTGCCAGCAGCCCCGGGACTAGCGGGGGGCTGAGTGAGCAGTTCTTC

abundance: many
j_gene: TRBJ2-7
d_gene: -
v_gene: TRBV9
CDR3aa: CASSPRVTDYEQYF
CDR3nt: TGTGCCAGCAGCCCAAGAGTGACAGACTACGAGCAGTACTTC

abundance: many
j_gene: TRBJ1-6
d_gene: -
v_gene: TRBV9
CDR3aa: CASSPGTGRTRSPLHF
CDR3nt: TGTGCCAGCAGCCCCGGGACCGGCCGGACAAGGTCACCCCTCCACTTT

abundance: many
j_gene: TRBJ1-2
d_gene: -
v_gene: TRBV28
CDR3aa: CASSLAVGGLYGYTF
CDR3nt: TGTGCCAGCAGTTTAGCAGTGGGGGGCCTCTATGGCTACACCTTC

abundance: -
j_gene: TRBJ2-5
d_gene: -
v_gene: TRBV11-2
CDR3aa: CASSLEGAAEETQYF
CDR3nt: TGTGCCAGCAGCTTAGAAGGGGCAGCAGAAGAGACCCAGTACTTC

abundance: many
j_gene: TRBJ1-5
d_gene: -
v_gene: TRBV12-3/TRBV12-4
CDR3aa: CASSLVWQPQHF
CDR3nt: TGTGCCAGCAGTTTAGTATGGCAGCCCCAGCATTTT

abundance: -
j_gene: TRBJ2-5
d_gene: TRBD2
v_gene: TRBV11-1
CDR3aa: CASSPSGTTKETQYF
CDR3nt: TGTGCCAGCAGCCCATCCGGGACTACTAAAGAGACCCAGTACTTC

abundance: -
j_gene: TRBJ2-7
d_gene: -
v_gene: TRBV28
CDR3aa: CASSLTAVNIYEQYF
CDR3nt: TGTGCCAGCAGTTTAACAGCCGTGAACATCTACGAGCAGTACTTC

abundance: -
j_gene: TRBJ2-7
d_gene: TRBD2
v_gene: TRBV2
CDR3aa: CASGGIAGGMQYF
CDR3nt: TGTGCCAGCGGGGGCATAGCGGGGGGGATGCAGTACTTC

abundance: few
j_gene: TRBJ2-2
d_gene: TRBD2
v_gene: TRBV7-2
CDR3aa: CASSLGLAGELFF
CDR3nt: TGTGCCAGCAGTCTGGGACTAGCCGGGGAGCTGTTTTTT

abundance: -
j_gene: TRBJ2-1
d_gene: -
v_gene: TRBV29-1
CDR3aa: CSVGGGANGNEQFF
CDR3nt: TGCAGCGTAGGAGGGGGGGCAAACGGCAATGAGCAGTTCTTC

abundance: -
j_gene: TRBJ2-1
d_gene: TRBD2
v_gene: TRBV24-1
CDR3aa: CATSESSGTSGLNEQFF
CDR3nt: TGTGCCACCAGTGAGTCCTCCGGGACTAGCGGTCTCAATGAGCAGTTCTTC

abundance: -
j_gene: TRBJ2-5
d_gene: TRBD1
v_gene: TRBV24-1
CDR3aa: CATSGPTDREETQYF
CDR3nt: TGTGCCACCAGTGGCCCTACAGACAGGGAAGAGACCCAGTACTTC

abundance: -
j_gene: TRBJ2-1
d_gene: TRBD1
v_gene: TRBV5-4
CDR3aa: CASSFTTGGGLNEQFF
CDR3nt: TGTGCCAGCAGCTTCACGACAGGGGGCGGCTTAAATGAGCAGTTCTTC

abundance: once
j_gene: TRBJ2-7
d_gene: TRBD1
v_gene: TRBV19
CDR3aa: CASRKTGAEQYF
CDR3nt: TGTGCCAGTAGAAAGACAGGGGCCGAGCAGTACTTC

abundance: -
j_gene: TRBJ1-1
d_gene: -
v_gene: TRBV4-2
CDR3aa: CASSKSENLNTEAFF
CDR3nt: TGTGCCAGTAGTAAATCTGAGAACCTGAACACTGAAGCTTTCTTT

abundance: -
j_gene: TRBJ1-1
d_gene: -
v_gene: TRBV20-1
CDR3aa: CITGLGTEAFF
CDR3nt: TGTATTACAGGGTTAGGGACTGAAGCTTTCTTT

abundance: few
j_gene: TRBJ2-5
d_gene: TRBD2
v_gene: TRBV19
CDR3aa: CASSLAGYQETQYF
CDR3nt: TGTGCCAGTAGCCTAGCGGGGTACCAAGAGACCCAGTACTTC

abundance: once
j_gene: TRBJ2-7
d_gene: -
v_gene: TRBV11-1
CDR3aa: CASSLAGVISNEQYF
CDR3nt: TGTGCCAGCAGCTTAGCGGGAGTTATTAGCAACGAGCAGTACTTC

abundance: -
j_gene: TRBJ1-2
d_gene: TRBD1
v_gene: TRBV2
CDR3aa: CASRETGGTRGYTF
CDR3nt: TGTGCCAGCAGGGAGACAGGGGGTACGCGTGGCTACACCTTC

abundance: -
j_gene: TRBJ1-1
d_gene: -
v_gene: TRBV7-3
CDR3aa: CASSLEHGAGTEAFF
CDR3nt: TGTGCCAGCAGCTTAGAGCACGGGGCCGGGACTGAAGCTTTCTTT

abundance: once
j_gene: TRBJ2-7
d_gene: -
v_gene: TRBV7-9
CDR3aa: CASSLAPRIEDHF
CDR3nt: TGTGCCAGCAGCTTAGCGCCTCGAATTGAGGATCACTTC

abundance: few
j_gene: TRBJ2-7
d_gene: TRBD1
v_gene: TRBV2
CDR3aa: CASRRSGTASYEQYF
CDR3nt: TGTGCCAGCAGACGATCCGGGACAGCCTCCTACGAGCAGTACTTC

abundance: -
j_gene: TRBJ2-3
d_gene: TRBD2
v_gene: TRBV29-1
CDR3aa: CSGLAGGGDTQYF
CDR3nt: TGCAGCGGACTAGCGGGAGGGGGTGATACGCAGTATTTT